This TCR beta chain was identified in a study of siplizumab effects on memory and regulatory T cells. V trimming: 2 bases; J trimming: 0 bases; junction bases outside the gene matches: 6. Germline lookup yields CDR1 SGHVS and CDR2 FQNEAQ. CDR3 length: 17 amino acids. For every sample, approximately 9 x 10^4 TCR templates were assayed. The repertoire was sequenced with immunoSEQ multiplex PCR; TCRdb's copy has only in-frame clones and lacks some. This table holds fewer than 100,000 clones, about 95% found once. Worth noting for this clone: Its antigen is not identified.

Study-level findings and limits: A small minority of alloreactive clones were mapped to unstimulated subsets. Naive-or-memory phenotypes were unassignable for roughly 80-97% of proliferating CD4+ or CD8+ clones. Naive T cells appeared more varied than memory cells and looked like key alloresponse contributors.

The sequence derives from a human donor in good health. This chain connects TRBV7-8 to TRBJ2-2; 7 bases align to TRBD2. Material for sequencing was CD8+ T cells sorted from blood. CDR3 in amino acids: CASSLPTSDPNTGELFF. CDR3 sequence (DNA): TGTGCCAGCAGCTTACCTACTAGCGACCCGAACACCGGGGAGCTGTTTTTT.